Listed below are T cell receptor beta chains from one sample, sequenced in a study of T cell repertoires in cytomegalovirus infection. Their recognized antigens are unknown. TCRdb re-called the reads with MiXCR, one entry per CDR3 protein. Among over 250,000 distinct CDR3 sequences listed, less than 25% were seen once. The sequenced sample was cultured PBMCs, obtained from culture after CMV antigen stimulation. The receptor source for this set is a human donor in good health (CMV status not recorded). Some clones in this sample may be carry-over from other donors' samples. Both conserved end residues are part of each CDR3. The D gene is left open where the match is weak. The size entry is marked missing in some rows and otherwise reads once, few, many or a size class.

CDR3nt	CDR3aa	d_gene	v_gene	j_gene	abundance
TGTGCCAGCAGCTTAGATTCCTTCGCGGGAGAGACCCAGTACTTC	CASSLDSFAGETQYF	NA	TRBV7-2	TRBJ2-5	many
TGTGCCACCAGCACACGGACAGGCGGCACTGAAGCTTTCTTT	CATSTRTGGTEAFF	TRBD1	TRBV15	TRBJ1-1	NA
TGTGCCAGCGGGTCAGGATTGAGCGGGGCCAACGTCCTGACTTTC	CASGSGLSGANVLTF	NA	TRBV6-5	TRBJ2-6	few
TGTGCCAGCGGGGTTACAGATACGCAGTATTTT	CASGVTDTQYF	NA	TRBV7-9	TRBJ2-3	many
TGTGCCAGCAGTTACGGCCAGGGGTTAGCCAAAAACATTCAGTACTTC	CASSYGQGLAKNIQYF	NA	TRBV6-5	TRBJ2-4	NA
TGTGCCAGCAGCTTACTAGGTGGTAGCGGGACCTACGAGCAGTACTTC	CASSLLGGSGTYEQYF	TRBD2	TRBV7-2	TRBJ2-7	few
TGTGCCAGCAGCTTAAGTGGGGGCTTCTCCTACGAGCAGTACTTC	CASSLSGGFSYEQYF	NA	TRBV7-3	TRBJ2-7	few
TGCGCCAGCAGCTTGGCTGGGCAGGGGGCCTTATCTGGAAACACCATATATTTT	CASSLAGQGALSGNTIYF	TRBD1	TRBV5-1	TRBJ1-3	few
TGCGCCAGCAGCCAAGCCGGAGGCTACAATGAGCAGTACTTC	CASSQAGGYNEQYF	NA	TRBV4-1	TRBJ2-7	NA
TGTGCCAGCTCACCACAGGGCCCCTCCAACGGGGGGCTGTTTTTT	CASSPQGPSNGGLFF	NA	TRBV18	TRBJ2-2	NA
TGTGCCAGCAGTTGGCGACTCGTCGGAAAGGGAGAGCAGTTCTTC	CASSWRLVGKGEQFF	NA	TRBV27	TRBJ2-1	few
TGTGCCAGCAACAAACGATTCGCTACCAGCACAGATACGCAGTATTTT	CASNKRFATSTDTQYF	NA	TRBV6-2/TRBV6-3	TRBJ2-3	NA
TGTGCCACCAGCAGAGATACTCATAGGGGAGCTTTCTTT	CATSRDTHRGAFF	NA	TRBV15	TRBJ1-1	NA
TGTGCCAGCAGTTACGCGGGGACTAGCGGGAGGGAGACCCAGTACTTC	CASSYAGTSGRETQYF	TRBD2	TRBV6-5	TRBJ2-5	many
TGTGCCAGCAGCTTAAGCTCCTCCCCGACAGATACGCAGTATTTT	CASSLSSSPTDTQYF	NA	TRBV7-2	TRBJ2-3	many
TGTGCCAGCAGCCCGACAAGCGTGGGGGCTGACTATGGCTACACCTTC	CASSPTSVGADYGYTF	NA	TRBV5-4	TRBJ1-2	many
TGTGCCAGCAGCTCCCCTCTTGGGAACACTGAAGCTTTCTTT	CASSSPLGNTEAFF	NA	TRBV7-2	TRBJ1-1	NA
TGCGCCAGCAGCCCAGGCACATACGAGCAGTACTTC	CASSPGTYEQYF	NA	TRBV5-1	TRBJ2-7	NA
TGTGCCAGCAGCGTGGGGACAGGGGGGGAGACCCAGTACTTC	CASSVGTGGETQYF	TRBD1	TRBV7-2	TRBJ2-5	many
TGTGCCAGCAGCTCTCCCGGGGGCCGTGTGGACACTGAAGCTTTCTTT	CASSSPGGRVDTEAFF	NA	TRBV11-2	TRBJ1-1	many
TGTGCCAGCAGCTTAGTCGCCCCTGGAAACACCATATATTTT	CASSLVAPGNTIYF	NA	TRBV7-2	TRBJ1-3	many
TGCAGTGCAAGCGACGCCCAGTCCTACGAGCAGTACTTC	CSASDAQSYEQYF	NA	TRBV20-1	TRBJ2-7	NA
TGTGCTAGTGGTTTGGTAAATGCGGGAGGGGACCGAAACAATGAGCAGTTCTTC	CASGLVNAGGDRNNEQFF	TRBD2	TRBV12-5	TRBJ2-1	NA
TGTGCCAGCAGTTCCAGGGGGTTGTTGAATCAGCCCCAGCATTTT	CASSSRGLLNQPQHF	TRBD1	TRBV28	TRBJ1-5	NA
TGTGCCAGCAGCTCAGACTCGTCGGCATGGAACACTGAAGCTTTCTTT	CASSSDSSAWNTEAFF	NA	TRBV7-2	TRBJ1-1	many
TGTGCCACCGTTTTAACAGATACGCAGTATTTT	CATVLTDTQYF	NA	TRBV7-8	TRBJ2-3	NA
TGCAGTGCTAGAGATTTGGTGGGTCATGAGCAGTTCTTC	CSARDLVGHEQFF	NA	TRBV20-1	TRBJ2-1	NA
TGTGCCAGCAGTGAAGCGACAGGCCGCGGGGGCTACACCTTC	CASSEATGRGGYTF	NA	TRBV6-1	TRBJ1-2	many
TGTGCCAGCAGTTTATCGGAGGCTGGGGCCAACGTCCTGACTTTC	CASSLSEAGANVLTF	NA	TRBV12-3/TRBV12-4	TRBJ2-6	many
TGTGCCAGCAGCCTCGGACTAGCGGGAGGGATGAATGAGCAGTTCTTC	CASSLGLAGGMNEQFF	TRBD2	TRBV7-2	TRBJ2-1	few
TGTGCCAGCAGTTTGGTCGGTGGACTTACTTACGAGCAGTACTTC	CASSLVGGLTYEQYF	NA	TRBV28	TRBJ2-7	many
TGTGCCAGCAGTTCTCCAGGAGGCAATCAGCCCCAGCATTTT	CASSSPGGNQPQHF	NA	TRBV28	TRBJ1-5	NA
TGTGCCAGCAGCTTCGGCGGGAAAGGACTAGCGGGAGGCGATGAGCAGTTCTTC	CASSFGGKGLAGGDEQFF	TRBD2	TRBV7-8	TRBJ2-1	NA
TGTGCCAGCAGCAGGACTAGCGACTCCTACGAGCAGTACTTC	CASSRTSDSYEQYF	TRBD2	TRBV7-9	TRBJ2-7	many
TGTGCCAGCAGCTTTTTACAGGGACGGTTGGCTGGCTACACCTTC	CASSFLQGRLAGYTF	NA	TRBV11-2	TRBJ1-2	few
TGTGCCAGCACCGACGAGGACTATGGCTACACCTTC	CASTDEDYGYTF	NA	TRBV5-6	TRBJ1-2	NA
TGCAGTGCTACGGACTTCAGATTCCCCCAATCTGGAAACACCATATATTTT	CSATDFRFPQSGNTIYF	NA	TRBV20-1	TRBJ1-3	few
TGTGCCAGCAGCTTGACAGAGACTCAAGAGACCCAGTACTTC	CASSLTETQETQYF	NA	TRBV7-8	TRBJ2-5	few
TGTGCCAGCAGCCGCAGGGGAGGAACCGGGGAGCTGTTTTTT	CASSRRGGTGELFF	NA	TRBV11-2	TRBJ2-2	NA
TGTGCCAGCAAAGACTGGGGGGGTCTGGAGACCCAGTACTTC	CASKDWGGLETQYF	TRBD2	TRBV6-6	TRBJ2-5	NA
TGTGCCAGCAGCCCCCTGCCGGGGAGCTCCTACAATGAGCAGTTCTTC	CASSPLPGSSYNEQFF	NA	TRBV11-2	TRBJ2-1	few
TGTGCCAGTAGTATCGGGGACAGGGGTGTCACTGAAGCTTTCTTT	CASSIGDRGVTEAFF	TRBD1	TRBV19	TRBJ1-1	few
TGTGCCAGCAGCGAGATGAGCTCCTACAATGAGCAGTTCTTC	CASSEMSSYNEQFF	NA	TRBV11-2	TRBJ2-1	NA
TGTGCCAGCAGCCCATGGGTAACAGGAGGGGTTGGGGCCAACGTCCTGACTTTC	CASSPWVTGGVGANVLTF	NA	TRBV7-2	TRBJ2-6	NA
TGTGCCAGCAGCCTACGACAAGGTTGGAGAAGGGCTGAAGCTTTCTTT	CASSLRQGWRRAEAFF	NA	TRBV11-3	TRBJ1-1	NA
TGTGCCAGCAGTAAGCAGACAGCGAACACCGGGGAGCTGTTTTTT	CASSKQTANTGELFF	NA	TRBV2	TRBJ2-2	once
TGTGCCAGCAGCGTCGGACTAGCGGGCCCCACAGATACGCAGTATTTT	CASSVGLAGPTDTQYF	TRBD2	TRBV7-6	TRBJ2-3	few
TGCGCCAGCAGCCTCTCACCTCCCGGGACAACACAAGAGACCCAGTACTTC	CASSLSPPGTTQETQYF	NA	TRBV4-1	TRBJ2-5	NA
TGTGCCAGCAGCCCGACTATGACTTGGGAGACCCAGTACTTC	CASSPTMTWETQYF	NA	TRBV7-3	TRBJ2-5	few
TGTGCCATCACCAAGACAGGGCCGGAATCCACAGATACGCAGTATTTT	CAITKTGPESTDTQYF	TRBD1	TRBV10-3	TRBJ2-3	NA
TGTGCCACCAGCAGCTGGGCCCTGGGAGACACTGAAGCTTTCTTT	CATSSWALGDTEAFF	NA	TRBV15	TRBJ1-1	NA
TGTGCCAGCAGCTTAGAGGGGACGAGGAATGAGCAGTTCTTC	CASSLEGTRNEQFF	NA	TRBV11-2	TRBJ2-1	few
TGTGCCAGCAGGCGAACCTCCGGGACAGGCAATTCACCCCTCCACTTT	CASRRTSGTGNSPLHF	TRBD1	TRBV5-4	TRBJ1-6	few
TGTGCCAGCAGAGCACAGGGGCCCCCGTACAATGAGCAGTTCTTC	CASRAQGPPYNEQFF	TRBD1	TRBV6-2/TRBV6-3	TRBJ2-1	many
TGTGCCAGCAGTGGTGACCTGGGGACAGGGGACCAGCCCCAGCATTTT	CASSGDLGTGDQPQHF	TRBD1	TRBV25-1	TRBJ1-5	NA
TGTGCCATCAGTGAGCCGGGCGGGACTAGCGGGTACAATGAGCAGTTCTTC	CAISEPGGTSGYNEQFF	TRBD2	TRBV10-3	TRBJ2-1	many
TGTGCCATCAACGAACGACTAGCGGGAGTCACAGATACGCAGTATTTT	CAINERLAGVTDTQYF	TRBD2	TRBV10-3	TRBJ2-3	many
TGTGCCAGCAGTTTCCACCGGGAAGCCAAAAACATTCAGTACTTC	CASSFHREAKNIQYF	NA	TRBV12-3/TRBV12-4	TRBJ2-4	NA
TGTGCCAGCAGTTTTAGGGTGGGGAACACCGGGGAGCTGTTTTTT	CASSFRVGNTGELFF	NA	TRBV7-2	TRBJ2-2	NA